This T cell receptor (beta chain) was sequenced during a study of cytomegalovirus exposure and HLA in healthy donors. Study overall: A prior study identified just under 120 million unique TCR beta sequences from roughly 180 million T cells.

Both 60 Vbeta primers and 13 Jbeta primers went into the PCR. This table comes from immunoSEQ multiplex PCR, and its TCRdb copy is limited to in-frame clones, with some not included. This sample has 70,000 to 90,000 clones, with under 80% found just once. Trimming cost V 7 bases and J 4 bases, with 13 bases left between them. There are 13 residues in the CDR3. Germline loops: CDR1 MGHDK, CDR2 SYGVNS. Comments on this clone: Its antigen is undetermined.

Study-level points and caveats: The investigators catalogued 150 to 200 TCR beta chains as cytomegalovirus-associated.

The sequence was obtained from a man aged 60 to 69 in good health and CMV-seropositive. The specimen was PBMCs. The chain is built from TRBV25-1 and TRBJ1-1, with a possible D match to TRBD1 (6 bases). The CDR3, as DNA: TGTGCCAGCACCAACAGGGTATTCACTGAAGCTTTCTTT. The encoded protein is CASTNRVFTEAFF.